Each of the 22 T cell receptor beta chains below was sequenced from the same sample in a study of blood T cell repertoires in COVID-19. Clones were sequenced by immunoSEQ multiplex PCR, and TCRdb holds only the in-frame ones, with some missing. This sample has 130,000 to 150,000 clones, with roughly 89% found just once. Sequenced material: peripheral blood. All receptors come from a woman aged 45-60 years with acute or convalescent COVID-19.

CDR3 region: CASSLMWEGEAFF. CDR3 sequence (DNA): TGTGCCAGCAGCTTAATGTGGGAGGGCGAGGCTTTCTTT. V gene TRBV7-9 combines with J gene TRBJ1-1; D is unclear. This CDR3 has 13 amino acids. The V gene lost 2 bases and the J gene lost 11 bases, with 15 bases spanning the gap. Germline V gene sequence: CDR1 SEHNR, CDR2 FQNEAQ (reference sequence).

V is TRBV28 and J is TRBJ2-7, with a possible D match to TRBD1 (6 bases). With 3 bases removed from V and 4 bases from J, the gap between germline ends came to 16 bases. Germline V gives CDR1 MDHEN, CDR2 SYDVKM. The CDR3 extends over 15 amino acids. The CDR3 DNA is TGTGCCAGCAGTTTGCGGGCGGGCAGGGGTTACGAGCAGTACTTC. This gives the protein CASSLRAGRGYEQYF.

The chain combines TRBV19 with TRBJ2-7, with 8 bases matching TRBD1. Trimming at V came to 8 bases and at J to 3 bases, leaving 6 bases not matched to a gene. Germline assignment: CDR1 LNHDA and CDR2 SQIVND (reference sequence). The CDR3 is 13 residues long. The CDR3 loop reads CASQGQAIYEQYF. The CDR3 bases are TGTGCCAGTCAGGGACAGGCCATCTACGAGCAGTACTTC.

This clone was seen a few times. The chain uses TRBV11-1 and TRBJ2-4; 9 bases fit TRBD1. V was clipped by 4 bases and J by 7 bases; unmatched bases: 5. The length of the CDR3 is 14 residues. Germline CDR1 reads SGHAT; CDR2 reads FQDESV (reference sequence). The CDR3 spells CASSSQGAVNIQYF. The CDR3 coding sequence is TGTGCCAGCAGCTCACAGGGGGCGGTCAACATTCAGTACTTC.

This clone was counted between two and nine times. The CDR3 coding sequence is TGTGCCAGCAGTGTGACAGGGGCTAATTCACCCCTCCACTTT. This translates into CASSVTGANSPLHF. This chain links TRBV28 with TRBJ1-6; TRBD1 matches 8 bases. The germline V gene has CDR1 MDHEN and CDR2 SYDVKM. The V segment lost 5 bases and the J segment 6 bases; nucleotides outside the gene matches: 3. The CDR3 is made up of 14 amino acids.

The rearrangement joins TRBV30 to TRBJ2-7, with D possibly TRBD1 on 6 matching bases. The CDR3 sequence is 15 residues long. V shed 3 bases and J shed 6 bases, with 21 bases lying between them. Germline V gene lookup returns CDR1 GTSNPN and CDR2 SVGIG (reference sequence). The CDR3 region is CAWSAREIGGFEQYF. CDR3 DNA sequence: TGTGCCTGGAGCGCAAGGGAGATAGGGGGATTCGAGCAGTACTTC.

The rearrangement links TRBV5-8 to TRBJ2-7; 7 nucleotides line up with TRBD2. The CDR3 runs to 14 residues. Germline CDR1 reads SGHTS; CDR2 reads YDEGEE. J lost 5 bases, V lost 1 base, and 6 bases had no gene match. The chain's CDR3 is CASSLQRLAHEQYF. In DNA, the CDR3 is TGTGCCAGCAGCTTGCAGAGACTAGCCCACGAGCAGTACTTC.

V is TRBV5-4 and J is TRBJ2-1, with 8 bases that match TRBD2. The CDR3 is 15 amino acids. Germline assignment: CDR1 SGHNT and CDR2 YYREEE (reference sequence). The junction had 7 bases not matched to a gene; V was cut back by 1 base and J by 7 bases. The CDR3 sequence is CASSLYGGARNEQFF. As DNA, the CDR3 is TGTGCCAGCAGCTTGTACGGGGGGGCGCGGAATGAGCAGTTCTTC.

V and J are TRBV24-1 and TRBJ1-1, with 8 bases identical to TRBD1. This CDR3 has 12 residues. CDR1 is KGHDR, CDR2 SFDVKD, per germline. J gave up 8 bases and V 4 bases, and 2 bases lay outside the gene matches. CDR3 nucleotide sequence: TGTGCCACCAGTGAATGGACAGGGGAAGCTTTCTTT. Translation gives CATSEWTGEAFF.

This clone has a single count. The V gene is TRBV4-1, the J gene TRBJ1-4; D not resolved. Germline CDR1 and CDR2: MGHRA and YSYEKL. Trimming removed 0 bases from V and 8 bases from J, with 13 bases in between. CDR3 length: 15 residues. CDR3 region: CASSQEETAGEKLFF. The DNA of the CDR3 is TGCGCCAGCAGCCAAGAAGAAACCGCGGGGGAAAAACTGTTTTTT.

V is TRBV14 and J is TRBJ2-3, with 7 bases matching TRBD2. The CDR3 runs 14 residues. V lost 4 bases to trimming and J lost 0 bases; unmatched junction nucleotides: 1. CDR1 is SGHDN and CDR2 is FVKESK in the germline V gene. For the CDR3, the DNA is TGTGCCAGCAGCCGGGACTACAGCACAGATACGCAGTATTTT. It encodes CASSRDYSTDTQYF.

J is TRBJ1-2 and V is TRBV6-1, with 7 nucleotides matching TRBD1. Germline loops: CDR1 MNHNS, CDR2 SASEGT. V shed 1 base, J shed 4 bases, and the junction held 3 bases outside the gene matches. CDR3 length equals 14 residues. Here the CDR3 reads CASSEVAGGYGYTF. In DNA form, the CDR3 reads TGTGCCAGCAGTGAAGTGGCAGGGGGCTATGGCTACACCTTC.

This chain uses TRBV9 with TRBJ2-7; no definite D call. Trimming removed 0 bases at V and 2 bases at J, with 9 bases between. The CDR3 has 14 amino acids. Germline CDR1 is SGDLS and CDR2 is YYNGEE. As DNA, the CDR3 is TGTGCCAGCAGCGTAGGGCCACGAACCTACGAGCAGTACTTC. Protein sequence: CASSVGPRTYEQYF.

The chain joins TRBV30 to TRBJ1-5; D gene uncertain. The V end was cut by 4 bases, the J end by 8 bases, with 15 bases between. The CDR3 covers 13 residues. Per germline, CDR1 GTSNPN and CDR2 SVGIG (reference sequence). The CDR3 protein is CAWNGRRPEPQHF. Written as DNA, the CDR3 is TGTGCCTGGAACGGCAGGAGGCCGGAGCCCCAGCATTTT.

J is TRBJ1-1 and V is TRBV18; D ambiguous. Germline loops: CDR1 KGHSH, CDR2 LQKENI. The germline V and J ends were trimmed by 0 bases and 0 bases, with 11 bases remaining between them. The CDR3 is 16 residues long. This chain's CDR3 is CASSPPSRLVNTEAFF. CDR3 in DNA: TGTGCCAGCTCACCACCTTCCCGGTTAGTGAACACTGAAGCTTTCTTT.

CDR3 DNA: TGTGCCAGCAGCCTGTACACCGGACAAGGGGCCTACTATGGCTACACCTTC. Protein: CASSLYTGQGAYYGYTF. The V gene is TRBV11-2, the J gene TRBJ1-2; possibly TRBD1 for D (5 bases). In germline, CDR1 is SGHAT, CDR2 FQNNGV. The V end was cut by 5 bases, the J end by 3 bases, with 22 bases between. This CDR3 spans 17 amino acids.

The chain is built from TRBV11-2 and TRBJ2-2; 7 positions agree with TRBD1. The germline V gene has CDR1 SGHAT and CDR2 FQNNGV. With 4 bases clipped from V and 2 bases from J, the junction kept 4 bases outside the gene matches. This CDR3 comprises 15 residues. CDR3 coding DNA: TGTGCCAGCAGCTCCCAGGGGGACAACACCGGGGAGCTGTTTTTT. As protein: CASSSQGDNTGELFF.

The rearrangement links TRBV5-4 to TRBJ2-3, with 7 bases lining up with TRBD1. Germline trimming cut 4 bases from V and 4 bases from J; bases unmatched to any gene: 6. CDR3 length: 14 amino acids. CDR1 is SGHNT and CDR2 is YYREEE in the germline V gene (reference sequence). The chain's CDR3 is CASSNRGTADTQYF. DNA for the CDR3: TGTGCCAGCAGCAACAGGGGTACGGCAGATACGCAGTATTTT.

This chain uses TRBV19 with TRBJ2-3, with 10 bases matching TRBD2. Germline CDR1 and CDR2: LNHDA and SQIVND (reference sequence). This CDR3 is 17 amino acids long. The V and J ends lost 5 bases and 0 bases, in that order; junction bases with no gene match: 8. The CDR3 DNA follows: TGTGCCAGTAGTGTCTCTAGCGGGGGCCCTAGCACAGATACGCAGTATTTT. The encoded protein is CASSVSSGGPSTDTQYF.

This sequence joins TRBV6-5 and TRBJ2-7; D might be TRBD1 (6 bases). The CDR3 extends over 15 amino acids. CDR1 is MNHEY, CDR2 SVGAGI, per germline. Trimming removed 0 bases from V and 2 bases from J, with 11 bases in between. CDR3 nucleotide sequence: TGTGCCAGCAGTTACTCGGCCAGGGGTGCCTACGAGCAGTACTTC. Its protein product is CASSYSARGAYEQYF.

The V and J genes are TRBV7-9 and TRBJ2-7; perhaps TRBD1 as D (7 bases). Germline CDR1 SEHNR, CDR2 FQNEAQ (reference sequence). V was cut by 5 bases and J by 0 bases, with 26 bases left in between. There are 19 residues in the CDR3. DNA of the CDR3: TGTGCCAGCAGCCCCCCTAGAACAGGGGACTCATCGAGCTCCTACGAGCAGTACTTC. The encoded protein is CASSPPRTGDSSSSYEQYF.

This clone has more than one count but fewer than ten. This CDR3 reads CASRGQPNSNQPQHF. In DNA form, the CDR3 reads TGTGCCAGTAGAGGACAGCCGAATAGCAATCAGCCCCAGCATTTT. The rearrangement joins TRBV19 to TRBJ1-5; a possible D gene is TRBD1 (6 bases). CDR1 is LNHDA, CDR2 SQIVND, per germline (reference sequence). The length of the CDR3 is 15 residues. V was clipped by 6 bases and J by 0 bases, with 12 bases between them.